This T cell receptor (beta chain) was identified in a study of regulatory T cells in long-lasting Graves disease. Through Arm-PCR of CDR3 regions and iRepertoire HTBI primers, TCR beta libraries were built. TCRdb analysed the multiplex PCR reads with MiXCR anew, one entry per CDR3 protein. The sample yields 390,000 or so distinct CDR3 sequences, approximately 10% seen once. This clonotype has only a few counts. Sample time point: newly diagnosed GD, antithyroid drugs for less than 3 months. TCR sequences were obtained from RNA taken from PBMCs. Staff took approximately 8.7 milliliters of peripheral blood and put it into EDTA tubes. CDR1 is LGHNA, CDR2 YSLEER, per germline. The CDR3 runs to 14 residues. The V end lost 3 bases, the J end lost 9 bases, and 15 bases lay between the germline ends. The same specimen was also included in a second study, on T cells in Graves' hyperthyroidism and ophthalmopathy. From that report: Orbital computed tomography, thyroid ultrasound, serum thyroxine and TRAb, and clinical symptoms together informed the diagnoses.

V is TRBV4-3 and J is TRBJ1-5, with a tentative D call TRBD1 (5 bases). The receptor was isolated from a woman under 30 with Graves disease. The input for sequencing was peripheral blood mononuclear cells (PBMCs), taken at new diagnosis, from a patient treated with antithyroid drugs. In nucleotides, the CDR3 is TGCGCCAGCAGCCAGGATTCAGGGTCTGGGCCCCAGCATTTT. Protein: CASSQDSGSGPQHF.